This T cell receptor beta chain was profiled in a study of blood T cells in healthy people across ages (dated by TCRdb to the mid-2010s). Turning to the overall study: In model experiments, roughly one uniquely barcoded TCR beta cDNA molecule per two T cells was captured by template switching. Two additional independent replicas of 1 million unique cDNA reads from the same blood draw were analyzed for two donors (one aged 18 to 30 and one aged 80 or older). Using deep sequencing normalized with unique cDNA molecular identifiers, the study measured how TCR beta repertoire diversity changes with age. Four age groups were formed from the donors: young (average approximately 16 years), middle-aged (approximately 42), aged (about 62) and long-lived (approximately 78).

Results the study describes overall, beyond this receptor: Total diversity estimates from one million sequenced T cells were considered lower bounds and underestimates. The long-lived group showed more naive CD4+ T cells, fewer expanded clones and increased TCR diversity than the aged group, suggesting age selection. Conclusive comparison of naive and antigen-experienced compartments was prevented by the profiling of bulk unsorted PBMCs. Observed TCR beta diversity correlated strongly with the percentage of naive T cells measured by flow cytometry. Donor CMV infection status was unknown, potentially confounding age-related changes in expanded clonotypes. As age increased, observed TCR beta diversity per million T cells dropped in a roughly linear way, and a significant reduction was already evident by age around 41.

Donors were about 36 systemically healthy Caucasian individuals from Russia aged 6 to 90 years. Each donor gave 8.5 to 10 milliliters of peripheral blood, collected into EDTA-treated Vacutainer tubes. Ficoll-Paque density-gradient centrifugation was used to isolate PBMCs, with at least 6 million obtained per sample. Total RNA, at least 6 micrograms per sample, was extracted from PBMCs with Trizol reagent. The percentages of naive CD45RAhigh/CD27high T cells were determined by flow cytometry on a PBMC aliquot from every donor. Receptors were amplified or captured by 5' RACE. The sequencing machine was an Illumina HiSeq 2500. A second about 7 to 12 cycle PCR used a sample-barcoded 5' primer and a J-beta primer mix. Each TCR beta cDNA molecule received a unique molecular identifier from a template-switch 5' adaptor carrying 12 random nucleotides. At least 2.5 million CDR3-containing paired-end reads were obtained from each sample. First-strand cDNA was synthesized from all RNA with the Mint cDNA synthesis kit, primed by a TRBC-specific oligonucleotide. Following uracil-DNA glycosylase treatment, all cDNA underwent a first 18-cycle PCR with the universal primers M1SS and BC2_uni_R. The study's processing was this. Each sample was normalized by randomly selecting 1 million high-quality reads, each carrying a distinct molecular identifier. Reads sharing molecular identifiers were discarded rather than binned into consensus sequences. CDR3 identification, clonotype clustering and error correction used MiTCR with a Q25 quality threshold and the strictest error-elimination algorithm. A nonparametric unseen species model with Euler transformation was used to estimate lower-bound total TCR beta diversity. Using fastp at Q25 and MiXCR, TCRdb reprocessed the public reads and kept productive beta chains. Rows with a matching CDR3 protein are joined into one entry that keeps the most common DNA and genes. TCRdb's processing, not the authors' own work, is the source of the V and J calls. In this sample the table shows more than 900,000 distinct CDR3 sequences, under 35% of which occur a single time. 10% to 13% of the sample goes to the ten largest clones.

Looking up the germline V gene (reference sequence) yields CDR1 DFQATT and CDR2 SNEGSKA. The germline V end is reduced by 8 bases and the J end by 3 bases; junction bases left unmatched: 7. The CDR3 goes from the cysteine to the phenylalanine over 13 residues. Only the CDR3 region is kept as DNA, spanning 39 bases read in frame from base 1. A note on this clonotype: Its antigen is not yet known. Qualities for individual bases were not recorded, and no much larger clone is one base off.

The same sample was also used in a study of T cells of mothers and their children. As that second study puts it: Donors were nine systemically healthy Caucasian individuals: three mothers and their six children. cDNA synthesis consumed the entire amount of extracted RNA, loaded at approximately 1.4 ug RNA in each 15 ul reaction. In the second PCR, the M1S primer introduced both the sample barcodes and 2-4 random nucleotides. Over 8.5 million TCR beta CDR3 reads were obtained for each mother, and approximately 3.2 million reads were obtained for each child. Thymic selection shapes the output of TCR recombination in a similar way in related and unrelated pairs, and inherited differences have a minor effect. Related mother-child pairs always showed normalized repertoire overlap that was slightly higher than in unrelated mother-child pairs, though the difference was never significant. No persistent microchimeric T cell clones were detected, at a sensitivity of approximately 90 clones per million clonotypes. To look for features that set related mother-child pairs apart from unrelated individuals, the researchers ran deep NGS to compare the TCR beta repertoires of mothers and children. Mothers averaged 40 +/- 4 years of age and children averaged roughly 11 +/- 4 years. After adapters were ligated using NEBNext reagents, the libraries underwent 100+100 nt paired-end sequencing on an Illumina HiSeq 2000. Mother and child libraries were prepared a month apart and sequenced in separate runs to prevent cross-contamination. Between roughly 450,000 and 2,000,000 distinct TCR beta clonotypes were identified per donor. Naive TCR beta clonotypes were estimated from low-frequency clonotypes matched to each donor's FACS-determined naive share, without sorting.

This TCR derives from a middle-aged woman in good health. Sequenced: blood. This sequence uses TRBV20-1 and TRBJ1-5, and TRBD1 matches 7 of the central bases. The CDR3 has the sequence CSTTGVSNQPQHF. The DNA sequence is as follows: TGCAGTACTACAGGGGTTTCCAATCAGCCCCAGCATTTT.